What follows are 19 T cell receptor beta chains derived from one specimen sequenced in a study of blood T cell repertoires in COVID-19. The protocol was immunoSEQ multiplex PCR, while the TCRdb copy is restricted to in-frame clones and leaves out a portion. Here the sample spans 270,000 or so clones, approximately 89% being singletons. The sample consisted of PBMCs or T cells enriched from blood (not recorded which). The receptors here all came from a woman between 18 and 29 years old who had recovered from COVID-19.

The chain combines TRBV10-3 with TRBJ1-3; TRBD1 aligns across 10 bases. CDR1 ENHRY and CDR2 SYGVKD come from the germline V gene. There are 18 residues in the CDR3. The V and J ends lost 3 bases and 0 bases, in that order; junction bases with no gene match: 8. The CDR3 nucleotides read TGTGCCATCAGTGACCTGACAGGGGGCGAGAGCTCTGGAAACACCATATATTTT. Protein sequence: CAISDLTGGESSGNTIYF.

The CDR3 sequence: CAISERGQGEGYTF. CDR3 nucleotides: TGTGCCATCAGTGAGCGAGGACAGGGGGAAGGCTACACCTTC. The rearrangement uses TRBV10-3 and TRBJ1-2; 10 bases are a match to TRBD1. The length of the CDR3 is 14 residues. Germline V gene sequence: CDR1 ENHRY, CDR2 SYGVKD. With V trimmed by 2 bases and J by 8 bases, 5 bases remained unmatched.

V and J are TRBV27 and TRBJ1-2; D uncertain. Germline V gene lookup returns CDR1 MNHEY and CDR2 SMNVEV (reference sequence). The ends were cut back, 8 bases at V and 5 bases at J, with 18 bases in the middle. CDR3 length equals 14 residues. The CDR3 here is CASSGVGERYGYTF. The CDR3 bases are TGTGCCAGCTCGGGCGTGGGAGAGCGGTATGGCTACACCTTC.

The chain uses TRBV5-1 and TRBJ2-1; TRBD1 matches at 10 bases. The germline CDR1 and CDR2 sequences are SGHRS and YFSETQ. The CDR3 is made up of 14 amino acids. V shed 7 bases, J shed 6 bases, and the junction held 7 bases outside the gene matches. CDR3 DNA: TGCGCCAGCCCCCTGGGGACAGGGGTCAATGAGCAGTTCTTC. Translated: CASPLGTGVNEQFF.

The gene calls are TRBV10-3 and TRBJ1-1; 9 nucleotides align to TRBD1. Trimming removed 10 bases from V and 3 bases from J; junction bases left unmatched: 6. The CDR3 extends over 13 amino acids. Germline V gene sequence: CDR1 ENHRY, CDR2 SYGVKD. CDR3 residues: CATAGQGYTEAFF. The CDR3 coding sequence is TGTGCCACCGCGGGACAGGGCTACACTGAAGCTTTCTTT.

CDR3 nucleotide sequence: TGCAGCGTTGAAGATCCCCCCCAGCGGCCTAGCACAGATACGCAGTATTTT. Amino acid sequence: CSVEDPPQRPSTDTQYF. V usage is TRBV29-1 and J usage is TRBJ2-3; tentative D call: TRBD2 (5 bases). V lost 0 bases, J lost 0 bases, and 16 bases lay in between. CDR1 is SQVTM and CDR2 is ANQGSEA in the germline V gene. CDR3 size: 17 residues.

The rearrangement links TRBV19 to TRBJ1-2; 10 nucleotides match TRBD1. Germline CDR1 LNHDA, CDR2 SQIVND (reference sequence). V shed 3 bases and J 0 bases; nucleotides not matched to a gene: 7. The length of the CDR3 is 17 residues. The chain's CDR3 is CASSIGTGARANYGYTF. Here the CDR3 DNA reads TGTGCCAGTAGTATCGGGACAGGGGCCCGAGCTAACTATGGCTACACCTTC.

The gene calls are TRBV10-3 and TRBJ2-1, with 9 bases identical to TRBD2. The CDR3 contains 14 residues. Germline V gene sequence: CDR1 ENHRY, CDR2 SYGVKD. Trimming removed 10 bases from V and 7 bases from J; junction bases left unmatched: 11. In DNA form, the CDR3 reads TGTGCCACGATGATAGCGGGAGTAGGGAATGAGCAGTTCTTC. It encodes CATMIAGVGNEQFF.

The J gene is TRBJ1-1, the V gene TRBV7-9, with 7 bases aligning to TRBD1. J gave up 0 bases and V 3 bases, and 7 bases lay outside the gene matches. CDR1 and CDR2 from the germline V gene are SEHNR and FQNEAQ (reference sequence). This CDR3 spans 16 amino acids. The CDR3 DNA reads as TGTGCCAGCAGCTTGCCACCGGGACAGCTGAACACTGAAGCTTTCTTT. Translation: CASSLPPGQLNTEAFF.

This chain uses TRBV20-1 with TRBJ2-1; TRBD2 agrees at 10 bases. Trimming removed 3 bases from V and 7 bases from J; junction bases left unmatched: 12. The CDR3 sequence is 16 residues long. Looked up from germline, CDR1 is DFQATT and CDR2 is SNEGSKA (reference sequence). The CDR3: CSASRASGSFGNEQFF. As DNA, the CDR3 is TGCAGTGCTAGTCGGGCTAGCGGGAGTTTTGGGAATGAGCAGTTCTTC.

This chain uses TRBV30 with TRBJ2-5, with D tentatively TRBD1 (6 bases). CDR1 is GTSNPN and CDR2 is SVGIG in the germline V gene (reference sequence). With 0 bases removed from V and 1 base from J, the gap between germline ends came to 15 bases. The CDR3 spans 16 residues. The CDR3 region has the DNA TGTGCCTGGAGTGTAAACTTCCGAGGGGGCCAAGAGACCCAGTACTTC. It translates to CAWSVNFRGGQETQYF.

J is TRBJ2-7 and V is TRBV2; TRBD1 matches at 12 bases. Trimming at V came to 4 bases and at J to 6 bases, leaving 7 bases not matched to a gene. This CDR3 comprises 15 residues. In germline, CDR1 is SNHLY, CDR2 FYNNEI. The CDR3 region is CASSAPGQGAGEQYF. The CDR3 DNA is TGTGCCAGCAGTGCGCCGGGACAGGGGGCGGGCGAGCAGTACTTC.

The V and J genes are TRBV7-2 and TRBJ2-5, with TRBD1 matching over 7 bases. The CDR3 has 12 residues. Per the germline V gene, CDR1 is SGHTA and CDR2 is FQGNSA. V trimming: 4 bases; J trimming: 4 bases; junction bases outside the gene matches: 0. This CDR3 is CASSYRGETQYF. The DNA of the CDR3 is TGTGCCAGCAGCTACAGGGGAGAGACCCAGTACTTC.

The chain links TRBV7-5 to TRBJ2-3; the table's D call, TRBD2, was not checked against the DNA. TRBV7-5 is tagged as a pseudogene. The CDR3 runs 18 residues. This CDR3 is CVRSLDRRGARATDTQYF. CDR3 bases: TGTGTCAGAAGCTTAGACCGACGCGGGGCTCGGGCCACAGATACGCAGTATTTT.

This clone came up once. This rearrangement joins TRBV4-2 to TRBJ1-6, with a weak D call TRBD1 (5 bases). Trimming shortened V by 0 bases and J by 2 bases, and 17 bases separated the two germline ends. Germline V CDR1 and CDR2: LGHNA, YNFKEQ. The CDR3 extends over 19 amino acids. CDR3 nucleotides: TGTGCCAGCAGCCAAGATTGGGGCGGGGGAGATCCCTATAATTCACCCCTCCACTTT. Residues: CASSQDWGGGDPYNSPLHF.

The chain employs TRBV11-2 and TRBJ2-7; 13 bases line up with TRBD2. Losses at the gene ends were 5 bases for V and 4 bases for J; bases not matched to a gene: 5. Germline CDR1 and CDR2: SGHAT and FQNNGV. CDR3 length: 15 amino acids. CDR3 region: CASSDGLAGDYEQYF. In nucleotides, the CDR3 is TGTGCCAGCAGCGACGGACTAGCGGGAGATTACGAGCAGTACTTC.

The chain joins TRBV7-3 to TRBJ2-3; the D gene is possibly TRBD2 (6 bases). Trimming left V 1 base short and J 1 base short, with 15 bases between. Germline V gives CDR1 SGHTA, CDR2 FQGTGA. The CDR3 is made up of 17 amino acids. CDR3 loop: CASSLRWKGEGTDTQYF. The CDR3 region has the DNA TGTGCCAGCAGCTTAAGGTGGAAAGGGGAGGGCACAGATACGCAGTATTTT.

The chain has TRBV19 and TRBJ1-1; D is uncertain. This CDR3 region has 12 residues. CDR1 and CDR2 (germline): LNHDA, SQIVND (reference sequence). The germline V and J ends were trimmed by 4 bases and 7 bases, with 10 bases remaining between them. The chain's CDR3 is CASSNWRDEAFF. CDR3 nucleotide sequence: TGTGCCAGTAGTAACTGGAGGGATGAAGCTTTCTTT. The full variable domain, rest sourced from reference TRBV19 and TRBJ1-1, is DGGITQSPKYLFRKEGQNVTLSCEQNLNHDAMYWYRQDPGQGLRLIYYSQIVNDFQKGDIAEGYSVSREKKESFPLTVTSAQKNPTAFYLCASSNWRDEAFFGQGTRLTVV.

This clone has a single count. V and J are TRBV29-1 and TRBJ2-5, with no clear D. This CDR3 has 14 amino acids. Germline CDR1 is SQVTM and CDR2 is ANQGSEA. The ends were cut back, 4 bases at V and 5 bases at J, with 17 bases in the middle. CDR3 protein: CSVAGNRGGETQYF. The CDR3 DNA is TGCAGCGTTGCGGGTAACCGAGGTGGGGAGACCCAGTACTTC.